Described below is a single TCR beta chain sequence and its context. This table comes from immunoSEQ multiplex PCR, and its TCRdb copy is limited to in-frame clones, with some not included. The sample gives around 72,000 clones, about 91% of which show up once; over 5% is in the top ten. Germline lookup yields CDR1 SGHTA and CDR2 FQGNSA. V gave up 0 bases and J gave up 6 bases, with 12 bases separating them. The CDR3 is 15 amino acids. This specimen belongs to a study of blood T cell repertoires in COVID-19. The clonotype originates from a woman in her 70s with acute or convalescent COVID-19. Input material: peripheral blood. V is TRBV7-2 and J is TRBJ1-5, with D possibly TRBD1 on 6 matching bases. As DNA, the CDR3 is TGTGCCAGCAGCTTAGCGCAGGGGCTCGTTCAGCCCCAGCATTTT. Residues: CASSLAQGLVQPQHF. Together with reference TRBV7-2 and TRBJ1-5, the CDR3 gives the full variable domain: GAGVSQSPSNKVTEKGKDVELRCDPISGHTALYWYRQSLGQGLEFLIYFQGNSAPDKSGLPSDRFSAERTGGSVSTLTIQRTQQEDSAVYLCASSLAQGLVQPQHFGDGTRLSIL.